The 29 T cell receptor beta chains presented below share a single source sample, sequenced in a study of cytomegalovirus exposure and HLA in healthy donors. PCR amplification relied on 60 Vbeta primers (plus 13 Jbeta primers). Profiling relied on immunoSEQ multiplex PCR, and the TCRdb table lists in-frame clones only, not all of them. The table shows about 180,000 clones, with roughly four fifths occurring only once. The sequencing sample was made of PBMCs. The receptor set was obtained from a woman between 45 and 65 years old in good health and CMV-seronegative.

V gene TRBV27 combines with J gene TRBJ1-6; 7 bases agree with TRBD1. CDR3 size: 15 residues. Per the germline V gene, CDR1 is MNHEY and CDR2 is SMNVEV (reference sequence). J lost 7 bases, V lost 5 bases, and 8 bases had no gene match. DNA of the CDR3: TGTGCCAGCAGTCCTTCGACAGGGCCCAATTCACCCCTCCACTTT. Translated: CASSPSTGPNSPLHF.

The chain carries TRBV13 and TRBJ2-3; maybe TRBD1 (7 bases). The CDR3 length is 16 residues. The ends were cut back, 3 bases at V and 6 bases at J, with 19 bases in the middle. CDR1 is PRHDT, CDR2 FYEKMQ, per germline (reference sequence). CDR3 protein: CASSLILSQGGDTQYF. The CDR3 DNA reads TGTGCCAGCAGCTTGATCCTGTCCCAGGGGGGCGATACGCAGTATTTT.

This clone was observed a few times. The V and J genes are TRBV25-1 and TRBJ2-7, with D possibly being TRBD1 (6 bases). V lost 6 bases and J 3 bases, leaving 12 bases between the germline ends. The CDR3 runs to 13 residues. Germline V lookup: CDR1 MGHDK, CDR2 SYGVNS. Written as DNA, the CDR3 is TGTGCCAGCAGGCCGACAGGAAGCTACGAGCAGTACTTC. It translates to CASRPTGSYEQYF.

The CDR3 sequence: CASSRGNTDTQYF. The CDR3 DNA reads TGTGCCAGCAGCCGAGGAAACACAGATACGCAGTATTTT. This chain connects TRBV7-3 to TRBJ2-3; no reliable D call. V was clipped by 5 bases and J by 2 bases, with 8 bases between them. Germline V gene lookup returns CDR1 SGHTA and CDR2 FQGTGA. CDR3 length equals 13 residues.

The gene calls are TRBV19 and TRBJ1-2, with 8 bases matching TRBD1. With V trimmed by 5 bases and J by 4 bases, 9 bases remained unmatched. Germline assignment: CDR1 LNHDA and CDR2 SQIVND (reference sequence). This CDR3 region has 15 residues. CDR3 loop: CASSPTGAAGYGYTF. The CDR3 nucleotides are TGTGCCAGTAGTCCGACAGGGGCGGCTGGCTATGGCTACACCTTC. Full variable domain (missing parts from reference TRBV19 and TRBJ1-2): DGGITQSPKYLFRKEGQNVTLSCEQNLNHDAMYWYRQDPGQGLRLIYYSQIVNDFQKGDIAEGYSVSREKKESFPLTVTSAQKNPTAFYLCASSPTGAAGYGYTFGSGTRLTVV.

V and J are TRBV2 and TRBJ2-7; 12 nucleotides agree with TRBD2. V lost 7 bases to trimming and J lost 6 bases; unmatched junction nucleotides: 13. The CDR3 runs 16 residues. The germline CDR1 and CDR2 sequences are SNHLY and FYNNEI. The CDR3 DNA follows: TGTGCCAGCAAAGCCGGTACTAGCGGGAGGTCCGGCGAGCAGTACTTC. Translation: CASKAGTSGRSGEQYF. The full variable domain, with the rest looked up from reference TRBV2 and TRBJ2-7, is EPEVTQTPSHQVTQMGQEVILRCVPISNHLYFYWYRQILGQKVEFLVSFYNNEISEKSEIFDDQFSVERPDGSNFTLKIRSTKLEDSAMYFCASKAGTSGRSGEQYFGPGTRLTVT.

The J gene is TRBJ2-7, the V gene TRBV2; D is ambiguous. Trimming took off 5 bases at V and 4 bases at J, with 6 bases between the two ends. Germline CDR1 reads SNHLY; CDR2 reads FYNNEI. The CDR3 extends over 11 amino acids. CDR3 residues: CASSQKYEQYF. The DNA of the CDR3 is TGTGCCAGCAGTCAAAAATACGAGCAGTACTTC. Full variable domain (outside the CDR3, taken from reference TRBV2 and TRBJ2-7): EPEVTQTPSHQVTQMGQEVILRCVPISNHLYFYWYRQILGQKVEFLVSFYNNEISEKSEIFDDQFSVERPDGSNFTLKIRSTKLEDSAMYFCASSQKYEQYFGPGTRLTVT.

The chain uses TRBV7-9 and TRBJ1-1; TRBD1 is a possible D gene (6 bases). V dropped 5 bases and J dropped 2 bases, with 15 bases sitting between them. The CDR3 runs 15 residues. Germline-derived CDR1 and CDR2 are SEHNR and FQNEAQ (reference sequence). Here the CDR3 reads CASSHGQGFNTEAFF. The CDR3 region has the DNA TGTGCCAGCAGCCACGGGCAGGGGTTTAACACTGAAGCTTTCTTT.

The chain uses TRBV9 and TRBJ2-7, with D tentatively TRBD2 (7 bases). Germline V gene sequence: CDR1 SGDLS, CDR2 YYNGEE. Between the trimmed V and J ends, which lost 4 bases and 6 bases, there was a span of 20 bases. This CDR3 is built from 15 residues. This CDR3 reads CASSTRGGLRAEQYF. CDR3 sequence (DNA): TGTGCCAGCAGCACGAGGGGGGGACTCCGGGCCGAGCAGTACTTC.

This clone was observed a few times. V and J are TRBV30 and TRBJ1-1; tentatively, D is TRBD1 (5 bases). CDR3 size: 13 residues. Germline-derived CDR1 and CDR2 are GTSNPN and SVGIG (reference sequence). V shed 5 bases and J shed 7 bases, with 17 bases lying between them. The CDR3 here is CAWERLRGGEAFF. For the CDR3, the DNA is TGTGCCTGGGAAAGGCTAAGGGGTGGTGAAGCTTTCTTT. The full variable domain, completed using reference TRBV30 and TRBJ1-1, is SQTIHQWPATLVQPVGSPLSLECTVEGTSNPNLYWYRQAAGRGLQLLFYSVGIGQISSEVPQNLSASRPQDRQFILSSKKLLLSDSGFYLCAWERLRGGEAFFGQGTRLTVV.

This clone was recorded only once. V gene TRBV10-3 combines with J gene TRBJ2-1; 12 nucleotides line up with TRBD2. V gave up 6 bases and J gave up 8 bases; unmatched junction bases: 8. CDR3 size: 15 residues. CDR1 is ENHRY, CDR2 SYGVKD, per germline. For the CDR3, the DNA is TGTGCCATCAGAGCTAGCGGGGGGGCCCTTCATGAGCAGTTCTTC. This encodes CAIRASGGALHEQFF.

This clone was found a few times. The V call is TRBV10-3, the J call TRBJ2-7; 7 nucleotides align to TRBD1. The CDR3 is 13 amino acids. CDR1 and CDR2 from the germline V gene are ENHRY and SYGVKD. Germline trimming cut 10 bases from V and 3 bases from J; bases unmatched to any gene: 9. The CDR3 sequence is CATGTEKDYEQYF. The CDR3 bases are TGTGCCACCGGGACAGAAAAAGACTACGAGCAGTACTTC.

The chain links TRBV9 to TRBJ1-3; D is possibly TRBD1 (5 bases). The germline V gene encodes CDR1 SGDLS and CDR2 YYNGEE. There are 15 residues in the CDR3. V lost 4 bases, J lost 0 bases, and 11 bases lay in between. CDR3 coding DNA: TGTGCCAGCAGCCCAAGGACAAGCTCTGGAAACACCATATATTTT. Residues: CASSPRTSSGNTIYF.

This clone is medium-sized (0.01 to 0.1%). This rearrangement joins TRBV4-2 to TRBJ2-7, with TRBD2 identical over 12 bases. Unmatched junction bases numbered 8, after V lost 4 bases and J lost 4 bases. The CDR3 is 16 amino acids. CDR1 LGHNA and CDR2 YNFKEQ come from the germline V gene. The CDR3 DNA reads as TGTGCCAGCAGCCCTCGACTAGCGGGAGAGGGGTACGAGCAGTACTTC. Translation gives CASSPRLAGEGYEQYF.

Here the CDR3 reads CASSWGRGFEQYF. In nucleotides, the CDR3 is TGTGCCAGCAGCTGGGGGCGCGGGTTTGAGCAGTACTTC. This chain links TRBV11-1 with TRBJ2-7; D possibly corresponds to TRBD1 (6 bases). Germline V gives CDR1 SGHAT, CDR2 FQDESV (reference sequence). The ends were cut back, 4 bases at V and 7 bases at J, with 14 bases in the middle. The CDR3 runs to 13 residues.

V usage is TRBV6-5 and J usage is TRBJ2-7, with D tentatively TRBD1 (6 bases). CDR3 length: 16 residues. The germline CDR1 and CDR2 sequences are MNHEY and SVGAGI. Trimming removed 1 base from V and 9 bases from J, with 22 bases in between. CDR3 residues: CASSYYLPTYRVWQYF. The CDR3 DNA reads TGTGCCAGCAGTTACTACCTACCGACTTACAGGGTTTGGCAGTACTTC.

The chain carries TRBV7-3 and TRBJ2-7; 8 nucleotides line up with TRBD2. The CDR3 runs to 15 residues. V lost 5 bases and J lost 7; bases outside the gene matches: 13. Germline-derived CDR1 and CDR2 are SGHTA and FQGTGA. The CDR3 here is CASSGTSGQIFEQYF. The DNA of the CDR3 is TGTGCCAGCAGCGGCACTAGCGGCCAAATCTTTGAGCAGTACTTC.

This chain links TRBV19 with TRBJ2-4, with D possibly TRBD2 on 5 matching bases. CDR1 and CDR2 from the germline V gene are LNHDA and SQIVND (reference sequence). With 8 bases removed from V and 8 bases from J, the gap between germline ends came to 10 bases. This CDR3 has 11 amino acids. CDR3 sequence (DNA): TGTGCCAGTGGGTTCGGGGACATTCAGTACTTC. It is translated as CASGFGDIQYF. The whole variable domain, filled in from reference TRBV19 and TRBJ2-4, reads DGGITQSPKYLFRKEGQNVTLSCEQNLNHDAMYWYRQDPGQGLRLIYYSQIVNDFQKGDIAEGYSVSREKKESFPLTVTSAQKNPTAFYLCASGFGDIQYFGAGTRLSVL.

The chain carries TRBV28 and TRBJ2-2; 11 bases line up with TRBD2. Germline V CDR1 and CDR2: MDHEN, SYDVKM. Losses at the gene ends were 3 bases for V and 0 bases for J; bases not matched to a gene: 6. The CDR3 loop spans 18 amino acids. The CDR3 is CASSLRRLAGSNTGELFF. The CDR3 nucleotides are TGTGCCAGCAGTTTGCGGCGACTAGCGGGATCGAACACCGGGGAGCTGTTTTTT.

V usage is TRBV9 and J usage is TRBJ2-1; D gene ambiguous. In germline, CDR1 is SGDLS, CDR2 YYNGEE. This CDR3 contains 12 residues. The V gene lost 7 bases and the J gene lost 1 base, with 6 bases spanning the gap. The CDR3 nucleotides read TGTGCCAGCGGCCAATCCTACAATGAGCAGTTCTTC. It specifies CASGQSYNEQFF. Complete variable domain (other parts from reference TRBV9 and TRBJ2-1): DSGVTQTPKHLITATGQRVTLRCSPRSGDLSVYWYQQSLDQGLQFLIQYYNGEERAKGNILERFSAQQFPDLHSELNLSSLELGDSALYFCASGQSYNEQFFGPGTRLTVL.

This chain links TRBV5-1 with TRBJ1-4; 8 bases are a match to TRBD1. The CDR3 sequence is 15 residues long. Unmatched junction bases numbered 5, after V lost 4 bases and J lost 3 bases. Germline values: CDR1 SGHRS, CDR2 YFSETQ. CDR3 DNA: TGCGCCAGCAGCGATCTACAGGGGGCTAATGAAAAACTGTTTTTT. It specifies CASSDLQGANEKLFF.

The genes are TRBV7-9 and TRBJ2-5; 7 positions match TRBD1. V shed 4 bases and J 4 bases; nucleotides not matched to a gene: 9. Germline CDR1 reads SEHNR; CDR2 reads FQNEAQ (reference sequence). The CDR3 totals 15 residues. CDR3 sequence (DNA): TGTGCCAGCAGCTGGAGCTCGACAGGGTTAGAGACCCAGTACTTC. Translation gives CASSWSSTGLETQYF. The full variable domain, completed using reference TRBV7-9 and TRBJ2-5, is DTGVSQNPRHKITKRGQNVTFRCDPISEHNRLYWYRQTLGQGPEFLTYFQNEAQLEKSRLLSDRFSAERPKGSFSTLEIQRTEQGDSAMYLCASSWSSTGLETQYFGPGTRLLVL.

The chain recombines TRBV28 with TRBJ2-1; 11 bases are shared with TRBD2. V gave up 2 bases and J gave up 6 bases; unmatched junction bases: 12. This CDR3 region has 18 residues. Germline V gene data show CDR1 as MDHEN and CDR2 as SYDVKM. The chain's CDR3 is CASSLTALTSGASNEQFF. The CDR3 DNA reads as TGTGCCAGCAGTTTAACGGCTTTGACTAGCGGGGCAAGCAATGAGCAGTTCTTC.

This clone was seen once. The V gene is TRBV15, the J gene TRBJ2-5; 8 positions match TRBD1. From germline, CDR1 is LNHNV and CDR2 YYDKDF (reference sequence). This CDR3 region has 14 residues. With 8 bases clipped from V and 2 bases from J, the junction kept 7 bases outside the gene matches. The CDR3 nucleotides are TGTGCCACCCGGACAGGGTCGGGGCAAGAGACCCAGTACTTC. Residues: CATRTGSGQETQYF.

CDR3 sequence: CASSSEVGQVKIEAFF. The DNA for the CDR3 is TGTGCCAGCAGCTCCGAGGTGGGACAGGTAAAAATAGAAGCTTTCTTT. This rearrangement joins TRBV5-6 to TRBJ1-1; 8 bases agree with TRBD1. The V segment lost 3 bases and the J segment 8 bases; nucleotides outside the gene matches: 15. The CDR3 spans 16 residues. Germline lookup yields CDR1 SGHDT and CDR2 YYEEEE. The full variable domain, in which reference TRBV5-6 and TRBJ1-1 provide the parts outside the CDR3, is DAGVTQSPTHLIKTRGQQVTLRCSPKSGHDTVSWYQQALGQGPQFIFQYYEEEERQRGNFPDRFSGHQFPNYSSELNVNALLLGDSALYLCASSSEVGQVKIEAFFGQGTRLTVV.

The chain joins TRBV7-3 to TRBJ2-7, with TRBD1 identical over 9 bases. Germline-derived CDR1 and CDR2 are SGHTA and FQGTGA. Trimming cost V 5 bases and J 4 bases; bases outside gene matches: 9. CDR3 length: 15 residues. As DNA, the CDR3 is TGTGCCAGCAGCGTATCCGGGACAGGGATGTACGAGCAGTACTTC. Translating gives CASSVSGTGMYEQYF.

The chain links TRBV20-1 to TRBJ1-2, with unresolved D. CDR3 length: 11 residues. Germline CDR1 is DFQATT and CDR2 is SNEGSKA (reference sequence). V lost 7 bases and J 2 bases, leaving 8 bases between the germline ends. CDR3 residues: CSVQFNYGYTF. DNA of the CDR3: TGCAGTGTCCAGTTCAACTATGGCTACACCTTC.

The rearrangement joins TRBV5-1 to TRBJ2-2; 10 nucleotides agree with TRBD2. Germline CDR1 and CDR2: SGHRS and YFSETQ. The V segment lost 4 bases and the J segment 4 bases; nucleotides outside the gene matches: 7. CDR3 length: 16 residues. The CDR3 DNA follows: TGCGCCAGCAGCCCCTTACTAGCGGGGAGCACCGGGGAGCTGTTTTTT. Protein sequence: CASSPLLAGSTGELFF.

V and J are TRBV5-4 and TRBJ2-1, with a possible D match to TRBD1 (6 bases). The V and J ends lost 4 bases and 8 bases respectively, with 13 bases between them. The CDR3 contains 13 residues. Germline loops: CDR1 SGHNT, CDR2 YYREEE (reference sequence). CDR3 DNA sequence: TGTGCCAGCAGCACCTCGGCAGGGGATGAGCAGTTCTTC. This sequence encodes CASSTSAGDEQFF.